Sequencing of this T cell receptor beta chain was carried out in a study of T cell changes during pregnancy in multiple sclerosis. There are 17 residues in the CDR3. CDR1 is SGHNT, CDR2 YENEEA, per germline. With 5 bases clipped from V and 8 bases from J, the junction kept 16 bases outside the gene matches. The repertoire was sequenced with immunoSEQ multiplex PCR; TCRdb's copy has only in-frame clones and lacks some. The table records about 69,000 clones, 85% to 95% of them present only once. The sequence came from a female donor in good health, enrolled as a control in a pregnancy study. V is TRBV11-3 and J is TRBJ2-1, with 9 bases that match TRBD2. The source material was peripheral blood, sampled in the third trimester of pregnancy. The DNA of the CDR3 is TGTGCCAGCAGCCGCCTGGGGGGAGCGGGAGGCGTTTATGAGCAGTTCTTC. This codes for CASSRLGGAGGVYEQFF.